The 25 T cell receptor beta chains reported below all come from one sample, sequenced in a study of PD-1 blockade in mismatch repair-deficient tumors. Assay used: immunoSEQ multiplex PCR; TCRdb lists only in-frame clones, some missing. The table includes about 16,000 clones, approximately 81% detected once. The starting material was PBMCs, obtained before pembrolizumab treatment. These receptor sequences come from an adult with mismatch repair-deficient cancer.

The chain joins TRBV19 to TRBJ2-4, with 9 bases identical to TRBD1. Trimming cost V 7 bases and J 8 bases; bases outside gene matches: 9. The CDR3 totals 14 residues. CDR1 is LNHDA, CDR2 SQIVND, per germline (reference sequence). CDR3 DNA: TGTGCCAGTAACTCCGGGACAGGGACCTACATTCAGTACTTC. Amino acids: CASNSGTGTYIQYF.

The chain employs TRBV9 and TRBJ1-5; TRBD1 is a possible D gene (5 bases). Trimming pared 2 bases from V and 5 bases from J, leaving 11 bases between. The CDR3 extends over 14 amino acids. CDR1 and CDR2 from the germline V gene are SGDLS and YYNGEE. The CDR3 DNA is TGTGCCAGCAGCGTGGGGGGTAAGCATCAGCCCCAGCATTTT. Residues: CASSVGGKHQPQHF.

The chain is built from TRBV9 and TRBJ2-1; D not resolved. The germline gives CDR1 SGDLS, CDR2 YYNGEE. Between the trimmed V and J ends, which lost 0 bases and 2 bases, there was a span of 9 bases. This CDR3 comprises 15 residues. In DNA, the CDR3 is TGTGCCAGCAGCGTAGGGCATAGCCCCTACAATGAGCAGTTCTTC. It yields the protein CASSVGHSPYNEQFF.

V usage is TRBV28 and J usage is TRBJ2-7, with D possibly TRBD1 on 6 matching bases. The germline V and J ends were trimmed by 7 bases and 3 bases, with 13 bases remaining between them. The V gene's germline CDR1 is MDHEN and CDR2 SYDVKM. The length of the CDR3 is 13 residues. CDR3 nucleotides: TGTGCCAGCACCAGACAGGTTTACTACGAGCAGTACTTC. Encoded protein: CASTRQVYYEQYF.

V is TRBV19 and J is TRBJ1-3, with 9 nucleotides matching TRBD1. Trimming at V came to 4 bases and at J to 3 bases, leaving 7 bases not matched to a gene. The CDR3 runs to 16 residues. Germline assignment: CDR1 LNHDA and CDR2 SQIVND (reference sequence). DNA of the CDR3: TGTGCCAGTAGTAAACCGGGACAGGGAAATGGAAACACCATATATTTT. Its protein product is CASSKPGQGNGNTIYF.

The genes are TRBV21-1 and TRBJ2-2; the table assigns TRBD1, which was not confirmed against the DNA. TRBV21-1 is shown as a pseudogene. CDR3 length: 17 residues. The CDR3 region is CASSKEVEQKNTGELFF. CDR3 DNA: TGTGCCAGCAGCAAAGAGGTGGAACAGAAAAACACCGGGGAGCTGTTTTTT.

The rearrangement links TRBV7-6 to TRBJ1-1; D not certain. V was shortened by 1 base and J by 5 bases, with 14 bases between the two germline ends. The V gene's germline CDR1 is SGHVS and CDR2 FNYEAQ. The CDR3 runs to 15 residues. The CDR3 bases are TGTGCCAGCAGCTTAGGGGCTACTTCAAGGACTGAAGCTTTCTTT. Protein: CASSLGATSRTEAFF. The complete variable domain, with remaining parts taken from reference TRBV7-6 and TRBJ1-1, reads GAGVSQSPRYKVTKRGQDVALRCDPISGHVSLYWYRQALGQGPEFLTYFNYEAQQDKSGLPNDRFSAERPEGSISTLTIQRTEQRDSAMYRCASSLGATSRTEAFFGQGTRLTVV.

This rearrangement joins TRBV28 to TRBJ2-7; TRBD2 is a possible D gene (6 bases). Looked up from germline, CDR1 is MDHEN and CDR2 is SYDVKM. This CDR3 comprises 13 residues. V was cut by 4 bases and J by 3 bases, with 10 bases left in between. The CDR3 is CASSSGLGYEQYF. The CDR3 DNA follows: TGTGCCAGCAGTTCGGGACTGGGCTACGAGCAGTACTTC.

This chain joins TRBV29-1 and TRBJ2-7; the match to TRBD2 covers 8 bases. V gave up 0 bases and J gave up 4 bases; unmatched junction bases: 5. This CDR3 contains 14 residues. Germline CDR1 SQVTM, CDR2 ANQGSEA. The CDR3 spells CSVEEAGVEYEQYF. CDR3 in DNA: TGCAGCGTTGAAGAAGCGGGAGTTGAGTACGAGCAGTACTTC.

The V call is TRBV5-6, the J call TRBJ1-3, with a possible D match to TRBD1 (5 bases). This CDR3 comprises 15 residues. Germline-derived CDR1 and CDR2 are SGHDT and YYEEEE. Trimming stripped 0 bases from V and 2 bases from J, with 9 bases between. The CDR3 nucleotides read TGTGCCAGCAGCTTGGAAGGCAGGGCTGGAAACACCATATATTTT. This encodes CASSLEGRAGNTIYF.

The chain is built from TRBV4-1 and TRBJ2-7; 13 bases are shared with TRBD2. The germline CDR1 and CDR2 sequences are MGHRA and YSYEKL. Losses at the gene ends were 3 bases for V and 3 bases for J; bases not matched to a gene: 5. The CDR3 extends over 16 amino acids. The CDR3 nucleotides read TGCGCCAGCAGCCAGGTGGGACTAGCGGGAAACTACGAGCAGTACTTC. It translates to CASSQVGLAGNYEQYF.

The rearrangement joins TRBV7-9 to TRBJ1-4; 9 nucleotides agree with TRBD1. Trimming took 5 bases from V and 5 from J; bases not matched to a gene: 9. Germline-derived CDR1 and CDR2 are SEHNR and FQNEAQ (reference sequence). The CDR3 is 16 residues long. The CDR3 coding sequence is TGTGCCAGCAGCCCAATATCCGGGACAGGGAATGAAAAACTGTTTTTT. It encodes CASSPISGTGNEKLFF. The complete variable domain, with remaining parts taken from reference TRBV7-9 and TRBJ1-4, reads DTGVSQNPRHKITKRGQNVTFRCDPISEHNRLYWYRQTLGQGPEFLTYFQNEAQLEKSRLLSDRFSAERPKGSFSTLEIQRTEQGDSAMYLCASSPISGTGNEKLFFGSGTQLSVL.

V usage is TRBV19 and J usage is TRBJ2-1; D is ambiguous. V was shortened by 1 base and J by 9 bases, with 13 bases between the two germline ends. CDR1 LNHDA and CDR2 SQIVND come from the germline V gene (reference sequence). This CDR3 contains 14 residues. The CDR3 DNA sequence: TGTGCCAGTAGTATAGCGTACGGCGTTGGTGAGCAGTTCTTC. Protein sequence: CASSIAYGVGEQFF.

V and J are TRBV4-1 and TRBJ1-4, with D tentatively TRBD1 (6 bases). Trimming pared 2 bases from V and 8 bases from J, leaving 15 bases between. The CDR3 has 15 amino acids. The germline gives CDR1 MGHRA, CDR2 YSYEKL. CDR3 sequence (DNA): TGCGCCAGCAGCCAATTGGGCAGGGGAGACGAAAAACTGTTTTTT. Its protein product is CASSQLGRGDEKLFF.

The chain carries TRBV4-1 and TRBJ1-4; D call uncertain. CDR3 length: 14 residues. V was cut by 4 bases and J by 5 bases, with 11 bases left in between. Germline CDR1 is MGHRA and CDR2 is YSYEKL. The CDR3 reads CASSPKESNEKLFF. DNA for the CDR3: TGCGCCAGCAGCCCCAAAGAAAGCAATGAAAAACTGTTTTTT.

The rearrangement links TRBV5-1 to TRBJ1-2, with D hard to call. Trimming shortened V by 2 bases and J by 2 bases, and 13 bases separated the two germline ends. Germline CDR1 reads SGHRS; CDR2 reads YFSETQ. This CDR3 has 15 residues. This CDR3 reads CASSFRSEDNYGYTF. DNA of the CDR3: TGCGCCAGCAGCTTTAGAAGCGAGGACAACTATGGCTACACCTTC.

This chain links TRBV28 with TRBJ2-5, with TRBD2 identical over 11 bases. Trimming took 4 bases from V and 5 from J; bases not matched to a gene: 6. This CDR3 region has 15 residues. In germline, CDR1 is MDHEN, CDR2 SYDVKM. The CDR3 DNA sequence: TGTGCCAGCAGTTCCCTAGCGGGAGGATCGGAGACCCAGTACTTC. Its translation is CASSSLAGGSETQYF.

The rearrangement uses TRBV19 and TRBJ2-1, with D possibly being TRBD1 (6 bases). V was clipped by 4 bases and J by 0 bases, with 13 bases between them. This CDR3 has 16 residues. CDR1 and CDR2 (germline): LNHDA, SQIVND (reference sequence). Here the CDR3 DNA reads TGTGCCAGTAGTAGGGACACCCTTAGCTCCTACAATGAGCAGTTCTTC. Translation gives CASSRDTLSSYNEQFF. Using reference TRBV19 and TRBJ2-1 for the parts outside the CDR3, the full variable domain is DGGITQSPKYLFRKEGQNVTLSCEQNLNHDAMYWYRQDPGQGLRLIYYSQIVNDFQKGDIAEGYSVSREKKESFPLTVTSAQKNPTAFYLCASSRDTLSSYNEQFFGPGTRLTVL.

The genes are TRBV29-1 and TRBJ2-7; 7 bases line up with TRBD1. This CDR3 is built from 13 residues. The V gene end was trimmed by 6 bases and the J gene end by 4 bases; junction bases not matched to a gene: 9. Germline values: CDR1 SQVTM, CDR2 ANQGSEA. DNA for the CDR3: TGCAGCGTACAAGAAACAGGGGAATACGAGCAGTACTTC. Translation: CSVQETGEYEQYF.

V usage is TRBV19 and J usage is TRBJ2-7; D unclear. CDR1 LNHDA and CDR2 SQIVND come from the germline V gene (reference sequence). The CDR3 is 15 residues long. Trimming shortened V by 8 bases and J by 1 base, and 18 bases separated the two germline ends. This chain's CDR3 is CASARKADSSYEQYF. The CDR3 nucleotides read TGTGCCAGTGCCAGGAAAGCCGACTCGTCCTACGAGCAGTACTTC.

This clone was seen once. V is TRBV6-5 and J is TRBJ2-5, with unresolved D. V was pared by 5 bases and J by 3 bases, with 10 bases between. The CDR3 covers 13 residues. Per germline, CDR1 MNHEY and CDR2 SVGAGI. CDR3 nucleotides: TGTGCCAGCAGTATCAATTGGAAAGAGACCCAGTACTTC. Its protein product is CASSINWKETQYF.

The V gene is TRBV10-2, the J gene TRBJ2-7; tentatively, D is TRBD2 (5 bases). This CDR3 has 14 residues. Per germline, CDR1 WSHSY and CDR2 SAAADI. V lost 3 bases, J lost 4 bases, and 13 bases lay in between. In DNA form, the CDR3 reads TGCGCCAGCAGTGAAACCAGAGGGATGTACGAGCAGTACTTC. Translating it yields CASSETRGMYEQYF.

The V and J genes are TRBV4-3 and TRBJ2-2; D is possibly TRBD1 (5 bases). Per the germline V gene, CDR1 is LGHNA and CDR2 is YSLEER. Trimming stripped 4 bases from V and 7 bases from J, with 16 bases between. The length of the CDR3 is 15 residues. In nucleotides, the CDR3 is TGCGCCAGCAGCCCTAGTCCCGGACAAAACGGGGAGCTGTTTTTT. It codes for CASSPSPGQNGELFF.

V is TRBV28 and J is TRBJ1-5, with D unclear. Trimming shortened V by 3 bases and J by 6 bases, and 6 bases separated the two germline ends. CDR3 size: 12 residues. The V gene's germline CDR1 is MDHEN and CDR2 SYDVKM. The CDR3 DNA follows: TGTGCCAGCAGTTTTAATCCTCAGCCCCAGCATTTT. It specifies CASSFNPQPQHF. Combining the CDR3 with reference TRBV28 and TRBJ1-5 gives the whole variable domain DVKVTQSSRYLVKRTGEKVFLECVQDMDHENMFWYRQDPGLGLRLIYFSYDVKMKEKGDIPEGYSVSREKKERFSLILESASTNQTSMYLCASSFNPQPQHFGDGTRLSIL.

The chain couples TRBV6-4 to TRBJ2-3, with TRBD2 identical over 9 bases. The CDR3 runs to 16 residues. The germline V gene has CDR1 MRHNA and CDR2 SNTAGT. V lost 2 bases, J lost 6 bases, and 9 bases stayed unmatched. CDR3 DNA: TGTGCCAGCAGTGACCGGGCGGGAGGGCCCTCGGATACGCAGTATTTT. This encodes CASSDRAGGPSDTQYF.